This T cell receptor beta chain was recorded in a study of shared clonotypes between healthy human individuals. This CDR3 is 12 amino acids long. Trimming removed 5 bases from V and 7 bases from J; junction bases left unmatched: 4. The V gene's germline CDR1 is SEHNR and CDR2 FQNEAQ (reference sequence). Genomic DNA of every subset was divided equally among multiple immunoSEQ plates. The method was immunoSEQ multiplex PCR; TCRdb's version includes in-frame clones alone and lacks a portion of them. Of roughly 2,500,000 clones listed, roughly 93% are singletons. The material sequenced was naive CD4+ T cells from PBMCs. Subset here: CD45RA+ positively selected. The J gene is TRBJ1-2, the V gene TRBV7-9, with 7 bases that match TRBD1. The receptor was isolated from a young man in good health. Some clones in this sample may be carry-over from other donors' samples. CDR3 sequence: CASSPGTVGYTF. CDR3 in DNA: TGTGCCAGCAGCCCGGGGACAGTTGGCTACACCTTC.